This T cell receptor (beta chain) was captured by sequencing in a study of shared clonotypes between healthy human individuals. Study background: Every donor yielded three CD4 naive, three CD4 memory, two CD8 naive and one CD8 memory plate. Whole-study results and caveats: Generally, estimated richness proved larger in naive subsets than it did in memory subsets.

Concerning this clone: The antigen remains unidentified.

Naive CD8 populations comprised CD45RO-negative cells positively selected for CCR7, excluding terminally differentiated effector memory CD45RA+ cells. Study donors comprised healthy, HIV-negative adults devoid of recent acute infection or vaccination. Genomic DNA of every subset was divided equally among multiple immunoSEQ plates. The data were produced by immunoSEQ multiplex PCR, yet TCRdb's version contains in-frame clones alone and is incomplete. The sample lists around 2,100,000 clones, about 94% occurring once. Trimming took off 0 bases at V and 6 bases at J, with 7 bases between the two ends. This CDR3 has 13 amino acids. Germline assignment: CDR1 SGHAT and CDR2 FQNNGV.

The chain employs TRBV11-2 and TRBJ2-3; unclear D gene. This TCR was recovered from a man aged 18 to 35 in good health. The specimen sequenced was naive CD8+ T cells sorted from blood. CDR3 DNA sequence: TGTGCCAGCAGCTTAGAGGCATTGGATACGCAGTATTTT. It encodes CASSLEALDTQYF.